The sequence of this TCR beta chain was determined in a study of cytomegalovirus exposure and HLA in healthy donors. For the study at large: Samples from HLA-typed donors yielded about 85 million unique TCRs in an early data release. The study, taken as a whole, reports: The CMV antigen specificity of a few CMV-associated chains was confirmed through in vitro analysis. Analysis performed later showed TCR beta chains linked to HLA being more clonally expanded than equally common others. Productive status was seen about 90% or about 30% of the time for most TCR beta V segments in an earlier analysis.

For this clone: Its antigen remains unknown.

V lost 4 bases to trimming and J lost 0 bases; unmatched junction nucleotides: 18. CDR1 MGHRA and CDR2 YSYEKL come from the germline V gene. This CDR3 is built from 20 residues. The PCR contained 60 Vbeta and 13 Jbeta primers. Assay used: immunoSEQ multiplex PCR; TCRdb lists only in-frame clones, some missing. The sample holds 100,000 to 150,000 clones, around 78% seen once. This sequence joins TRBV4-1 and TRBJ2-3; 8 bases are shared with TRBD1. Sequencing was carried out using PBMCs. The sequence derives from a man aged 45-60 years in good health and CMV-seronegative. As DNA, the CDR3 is TGCGCCAGCAGCCTAAGGGGGATGCCAGGGGGCCAAGCTAGCACAGATACGCAGTATTTT. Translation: CASSLRGMPGGQASTDTQYF.